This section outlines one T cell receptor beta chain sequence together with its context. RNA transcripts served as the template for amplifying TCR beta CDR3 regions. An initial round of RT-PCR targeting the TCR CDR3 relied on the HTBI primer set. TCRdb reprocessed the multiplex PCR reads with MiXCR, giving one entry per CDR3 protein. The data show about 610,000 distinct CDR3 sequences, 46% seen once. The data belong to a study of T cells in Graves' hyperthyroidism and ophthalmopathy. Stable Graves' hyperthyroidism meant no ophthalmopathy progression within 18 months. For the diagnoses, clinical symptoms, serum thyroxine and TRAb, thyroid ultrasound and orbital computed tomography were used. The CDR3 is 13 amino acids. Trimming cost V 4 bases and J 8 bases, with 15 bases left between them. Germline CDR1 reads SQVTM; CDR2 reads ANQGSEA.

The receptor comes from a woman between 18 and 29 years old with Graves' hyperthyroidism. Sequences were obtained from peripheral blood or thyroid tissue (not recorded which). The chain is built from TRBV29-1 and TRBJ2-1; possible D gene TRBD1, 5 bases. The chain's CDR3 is CSVAQGTLDEQFF. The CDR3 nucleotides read TGCAGCGTTGCTCAGGGCACTCTAGATGAGCAGTTCTTC.